The rows below give T cell receptor beta chains drawn from one sample of a study of blood T cell repertoires in COVID-19. Produced via immunoSEQ multiplex PCR; TCRdb's table is partial and in-frame only. The table has more than 95,000 clones, approximately 88% seen once. The sequencing sample was made of peripheral blood. All receptors come from a man in his fifties with acute or convalescent COVID-19. Both conserved end residues are part of each CDR3. D genes are given only for firm matches. The listing skips clone size in some rows; elsewhere it reads once, few, many or a size class.

CDR3 DNA	CDR3 protein	clone size	D gene	CDR3 length	J gene	V gene
TGTGCCAGCAGCTTAGCTCTTCCAGGGGGCAGAGATACGCAGTATTTT	CASSLALPGGRDTQYF	.	TRBD1	16	TRBJ2-3	TRBV7-9
TGTGCCAGCAGAAGAGCGGGACAGGGCTCTGGAAACACCATATATTTT	CASRRAGQGSGNTIYF	once	TRBD1	16	TRBJ1-3	TRBV2
TGTGCCAGCAGCCAAAGATCTAGCGGCCACAATGAGCAGTTCTTC	CASSQRSSGHNEQFF	.	TRBD2	15	TRBJ2-1	TRBV4-2
TGTGCCAGCAGCTCAAAACCGCTAGCGGGAGACGTCTTC	CASSSKPLAGDVF	.	TRBD2	13	TRBJ2-1	TRBV11-3
TGTGCCAGCAGCGTTCGGGTCAACTATGGCTACACCTTC	CASSVRVNYGYTF	few	.	13	TRBJ1-2	TRBV9
TGTGCCAGCAAGGGTAGAGGGATATGGAATGAAAAACTGTTTTTT	CASKGRGIWNEKLFF	.	.	15	TRBJ1-4	TRBV27
TGTGCCAGCAGTAACAGGGTTGGCTACACCTTC	CASSNRVGYTF	.	.	11	TRBJ1-2	TRBV6-5
TGCGCCAGCAGCTGGGACAGGGGAGCCTACGAGCAGTACTTC	CASSWDRGAYEQYF	.	TRBD1	14	TRBJ2-7	TRBV5-1
TGTGCCAGCTCAGCGGGAGTTCTAGATACGCAGTATTTT	CASSAGVLDTQYF	.	TRBD2	13	TRBJ2-3	TRBV18
TGTGCCAGCAGCGACCATGCCGGGACACGAATTAACTATGGCTACACCTTC	CASSDHAGTRINYGYTF	.	.	17	TRBJ1-2	TRBV9
TGTGCTAGTGGTTTGGTGCGAGGGCCAAGGGAGGAAAAACTGTTTTTT	CASGLVRGPREEKLFF	.	.	16	TRBJ1-4	TRBV12-5
TGTGTCAGAAGCCCCGGACAGGGAAACTATGGCTACACCTTC	CVRSPGQGNYGYTF	.	.	14	TRBJ1-2	TRBV7-5
TGTGCCAGTAGTATGACGGGCTACGAGCAGTACTTC	CASSMTGYEQYF	.	.	12	TRBJ2-7	TRBV19
TGTGCCAGCAGTCCGGCGGGGGGTACTGATGAAAAACTGTTTTTT	CASSPAGGTDEKLFF	.	.	15	TRBJ1-4	TRBV6-5
TGTGCCAGTAGTCAAAACCGGGACATCTTGCCTTATGGCTACACCTTC	CASSQNRDILPYGYTF	.	.	16	TRBJ1-2	TRBV19
TGTGCCAGCAGCCAAGGGGTGAACAGGTTTGGCGCCTATGGCTACACCTTC	CASSQGVNRFGAYGYTF	.	.	17	TRBJ1-2	TRBV3-1/TRBV3-2
TGTGCCAGCAGCTTAGTCGGTAATGAGCAGTTCTTC	CASSLVGNEQFF	few	.	12	TRBJ2-1	TRBV7-8
TGTGCCAGCAGCCAAGATTTCCGACTAGCGGAAGGCACAGATACGCAGTATTTT	CASSQDFRLAEGTDTQYF	.	TRBD2	18	TRBJ2-3	TRBV3-1/TRBV3-2
TGTGCCACCAGCGGGGGGATGAGCTATGGCTACACCTTC	CATSGGMSYGYTF	once	.	13	TRBJ1-2	TRBV15
TGTGCCAGCAGCTTAGGGGAGTGGGAGACCCAGTACTTC	CASSLGEWETQYF	.	.	13	TRBJ2-5	TRBV7-9
TGTGCCAGCAGTCGACAGGGAGGTAGGAACACTGAAGCTTTCTTT	CASSRQGGRNTEAFF	.	TRBD1	15	TRBJ1-1	TRBV6-5
TGTGCCAGCAGCGTAGCCGGCAGGGCCTTGAACACTGAAGCTTTCTTT	CASSVAGRALNTEAFF	.	.	16	TRBJ1-1	TRBV9
TGTGCCAGCGGCCCGGACAGGGGGCTTAGCTACGAGCAGTACTTC	CASGPDRGLSYEQYF	.	TRBD1	15	TRBJ2-7	TRBV6-2/TRBV6-3
TGTGCCAGTAGTGTTGGACAGGGGAATCAGCCCCAGCATTTT	CASSVGQGNQPQHF	.	TRBD1	14	TRBJ1-5	TRBV19
TGCGCCACTAAAAGGGGGCTAGGAAAATCACCCCTCCACTTT	CATKRGLGKSPLHF	.	TRBD1	14	TRBJ1-6	TRBV10-2
TGCAGCGTTGACTCGGACAGGGAAGTAGACGAGCAGTACTTC	CSVDSDREVDEQYF	.	TRBD1	14	TRBJ2-7	TRBV29-1
TGTGCCAGCAGCCTGGGACAGATGAACACTGAAGCTTTCTTT	CASSLGQMNTEAFF	.	TRBD1	14	TRBJ1-1	TRBV5-4
TGCGCCAGCAGTGAGTGGGACGGGAGGAACTACAATGAGCAGTTCTTC	CASSEWDGRNYNEQFF	.	TRBD2	16	TRBJ2-1	TRBV10-2
TGTGCCATCAGGGGAAGCGAATCTAGCGGGAGGGCCTCAGATACGCAGTATTTT	CAIRGSESSGRASDTQYF	.	TRBD2	18	TRBJ2-3	TRBV10-3
TGTGCCAGCAGCTTAGAGAACTACCAAGCTGAGCAGTTCTTC	CASSLENYQAEQFF	many	.	14	TRBJ2-1	TRBV7-8
TGTGCCAGCAGTACTACAGGGGGGAGATCACCCCTCCACTTT	CASSTTGGRSPLHF	.	TRBD1	14	TRBJ1-6	TRBV6-5